This T cell receptor (beta chain) was retrieved from a study of graft-versus-host responses after intestinal transplantation. Study-wide context: Anti-thymocyte globulin was used for induction in all recipients, who then took tacrolimus and steroids for approximately 3 years. Whole-study results and caveats: The marrow of recipients harbored GvH clones, and ileum or blood showed some of them first. Circulating GvH clone levels at their peak were associated with HvG declines (early post-transplant).

Profiled with immunoSEQ multiplex PCR; TCRdb holds only in-frame clones, not every one. The sample has more than 100,000 clones, roughly 93% seen once. This CDR3 is 16 amino acids long. The germline V gene encodes CDR1 WSHSY and CDR2 SAAADI. Trimming cost V 2 bases and J 0 bases, with 14 bases left between them. In regard to this clone: Its antigen is not known.

The V and J genes are TRBV10-2 and TRBJ2-7, with D perhaps matching TRBD1 (6 bases). This sequence originates from a human donor who received an intestinal transplant. The specimen was unstimulated CD8+ T cells sorted from spleen or lymph node cells, collected before intestinal transplant. The CDR3 sequence: CASSEPLTGSSYEQYF. Written as DNA, the CDR3 is TGCGCCAGCAGTGAGCCCCTTACAGGGAGCTCCTACGAGCAGTACTTC.